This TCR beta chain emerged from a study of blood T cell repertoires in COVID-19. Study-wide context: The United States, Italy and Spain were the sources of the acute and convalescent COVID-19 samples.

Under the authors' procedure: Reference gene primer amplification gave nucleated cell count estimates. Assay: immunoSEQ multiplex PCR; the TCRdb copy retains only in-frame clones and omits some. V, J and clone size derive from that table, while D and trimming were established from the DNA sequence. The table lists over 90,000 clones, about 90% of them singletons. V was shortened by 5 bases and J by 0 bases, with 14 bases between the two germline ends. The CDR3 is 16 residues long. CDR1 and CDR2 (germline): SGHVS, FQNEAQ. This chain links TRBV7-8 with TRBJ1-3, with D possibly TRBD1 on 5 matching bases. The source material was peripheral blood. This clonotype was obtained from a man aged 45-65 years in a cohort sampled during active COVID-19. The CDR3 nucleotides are TGTGCCAGCAGCGTCGACAGTTCCCCCTCTGGAAACACCATATATTTT. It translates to CASSVDSSPSGNTIYF.